A single T cell receptor beta chain is shown here with its context. Its specificity is not known. This sample was taken from a study of T cell repertoires in ileal Crohn's disease. Study in general: Every patient was operated on for stricturing (approximately 60%) or penetrating (about 40%) complications. About half of patients got postoperative therapy: roughly 12 thiopurines, under 20 anti-TNF. Biopsies at the proximal margin of the resected specimen form MI samples.

With V trimmed by 1 base and J by 4 bases, 3 bases remained unmatched. The CDR3 loop spans 14 amino acids. Germline V gene data show CDR1 as ENHRY and CDR2 as SYGVKD. Study observations and caveats: Compared with non-smokers, active smokers at surgery showed more clonal expansions.

The time point is: proximal margin of the surgical specimen (macroscopically non-inflamed). This table comes from immunoSEQ multiplex PCR, and its TCRdb copy is limited to in-frame clones, with some not included. The sample lists 4,000 to 5,000 clones, 72% occurring once. The clonotype comes from an adult with Crohn's disease. The chain joins TRBV10-3 to TRBJ2-5; 7 bases line up with TRBD2. Sample: ileal tissue. CDR3 protein: CAISEWERGETQYF. The DNA of the CDR3 is TGTGCCATCAGTGAGTGGGAGCGGGGAGAGACCCAGTACTTC.